These T cell receptor beta chains were read from a single sample in a study of lymphopenia after photon versus proton radiotherapy. The protocol was immunoSEQ multiplex PCR, while the TCRdb copy is restricted to in-frame clones and leaves out a portion. The profile shows approximately 65,000 clones, roughly 90% of them singletons. This specimen was peripheral blood, taken from a patient treated with proton-based radiotherapy. Every receptor here comes from an older man with esophageal cancer. CDR3s include the opening cysteine and the closing phenylalanine or tryptophan. D genes are given only for firm matches. Size tells how often a clone was seen (once, few, many) or the class of an expanded clone, and some rows leave it out.

v_call: TRBV7-9
cdr3_length: 15
j_call: TRBJ1-1
clone_size: .
d_call: .
cdr3_nt: TGTGCCAGCAGCCCCTATAAGGGAGACGGCACTGAAGCTTTCTTT
cdr3_aa: CASSPYKGDGTEAFF

v_call: TRBV7-9
cdr3_length: 14
j_call: TRBJ1-6
clone_size: .
d_call: .
cdr3_nt: TGTGCCAGCAGCCCCCGACAACCTAATTCACCCCTCCACTTT
cdr3_aa: CASSPRQPNSPLHF

v_call: TRBV14
cdr3_length: 13
j_call: TRBJ1-4
clone_size: .
d_call: .
cdr3_nt: TGTGCCAGCAGCAGGTCAACTAATGAAAAACTGTTTTTT
cdr3_aa: CASSRSTNEKLFF

v_call: TRBV7-9
cdr3_length: 13
j_call: TRBJ1-2
clone_size: few
d_call: .
cdr3_nt: TGTGCCAGCAGCCCCGGTACTAACTATGGCTACACCTTC
cdr3_aa: CASSPGTNYGYTF

v_call: TRBV4-3
cdr3_length: 19
j_call: TRBJ2-5
clone_size: .
d_call: TRBD2
cdr3_nt: TGCGCCAGCAGCCCTCTCTTGGCTAGCGGGAGTGTGCGGCAAGAGACCCAGTACTTC
cdr3_aa: CASSPLLASGSVRQETQYF

v_call: TRBV7-2
cdr3_length: 14
j_call: TRBJ2-7
clone_size: once
d_call: TRBD1
cdr3_nt: TGTGCCAGCAGCACAGGGGACGTCTCCTACGAGCAGTACTTC
cdr3_aa: CASSTGDVSYEQYF

v_call: TRBV5-1
cdr3_length: 14
j_call: TRBJ1-1
clone_size: .
d_call: TRBD1
cdr3_nt: TGCGCCAGCAGCTCTAGACAGGGGACGCCTGAAGCTTTCTTT
cdr3_aa: CASSSRQGTPEAFF

v_call: TRBV19
cdr3_length: 15
j_call: TRBJ1-4
clone_size: few
d_call: .
cdr3_nt: TGTGCCAGTAGCGACGGGGCCCCCCCGAATGAAAAACTGTTTTTT
cdr3_aa: CASSDGAPPNEKLFF

v_call: TRBV7-9
cdr3_length: 16
j_call: TRBJ1-2
clone_size: .
d_call: TRBD1
cdr3_nt: TGTGCCAGCAGCAGGGGACAGGGCGAAGCTAACTATGGCTACACCTTC
cdr3_aa: CASSRGQGEANYGYTF

v_call: TRBV7-8
cdr3_length: 14
j_call: TRBJ1-1
clone_size: .
d_call: .
cdr3_nt: TGTGCCAGCAGCCACCGAAGGACCATCACTGAAGCTTTCTTT
cdr3_aa: CASSHRRTITEAFF

v_call: TRBV19
cdr3_length: 15
j_call: TRBJ2-6
clone_size: once
d_call: .
cdr3_nt: TGTGCCAGTAGTATGTGGAGATCTGGGGCCAACGTCCTGACTTTC
cdr3_aa: CASSMWRSGANVLTF

v_call: TRBV9
cdr3_length: 16
j_call: TRBJ2-1
clone_size: .
d_call: .
cdr3_nt: TGTGCCAGCAGCTCTCTCTTGGGGGGTTCGAGAAATGAGCAGTTCTTC
cdr3_aa: CASSSLLGGSRNEQFF

v_call: TRBV18
cdr3_length: 15
j_call: TRBJ2-1
clone_size: .
d_call: .
cdr3_nt: TGTGCCAGCTCAGTATCGGGTTTCTCCTACAATGAGCAGTTCTTC
cdr3_aa: CASSVSGFSYNEQFF

v_call: TRBV6-5
cdr3_length: 15
j_call: TRBJ1-2
clone_size: .
d_call: TRBD1
cdr3_nt: TGTGCCAGCAGTTACACGACAGGGGCCCACTATGGCTACACCTTC
cdr3_aa: CASSYTTGAHYGYTF

v_call: TRBV5-4
cdr3_length: 13
j_call: TRBJ1-1
clone_size: .
d_call: .
cdr3_nt: TGTGCCAGCAACGACAGGAGAGATACTGAAGCTTTCTTT
cdr3_aa: CASNDRRDTEAFF

v_call: TRBV5-6
cdr3_length: 16
j_call: TRBJ2-1
clone_size: .
d_call: TRBD2
cdr3_nt: TGTGCCAGCAGCTTGACTAGCGGGGGTTCCTACAATGAGCAGTTCTTC
cdr3_aa: CASSLTSGGSYNEQFF

v_call: TRBV18
cdr3_length: 16
j_call: TRBJ2-1
clone_size: few
d_call: TRBD2
cdr3_nt: TGTGCCAGCTCCGCTACTAGCGGGAGGGTCTACAATGAGCAGTTCTTC
cdr3_aa: CASSATSGRVYNEQFF

v_call: TRBV11-2
cdr3_length: 15
j_call: TRBJ2-7
clone_size: .
d_call: TRBD2
cdr3_nt: TGTGCCAGCAGCTTCACCGGGACTAAAGCCTACGAGCAGTACTTC
cdr3_aa: CASSFTGTKAYEQYF

v_call: TRBV27
cdr3_length: 17
j_call: TRBJ1-4
clone_size: .
d_call: .
cdr3_nt: TGTGCCAGCAGTTCTTGGACAGCGCCTCCAACTAATGAAAAACTGTTTTTT
cdr3_aa: CASSSWTAPPTNEKLFF

v_call: TRBV7-2
cdr3_length: 16
j_call: TRBJ2-5
clone_size: .
d_call: .
cdr3_nt: TGTGCCAGCAGCTTAGACCGGGCACTAACTCTGGGGACCCAGTACTTC
cdr3_aa: CASSLDRALTLGTQYF

v_call: TRBV5-1
cdr3_length: 14
j_call: TRBJ2-2
clone_size: .
d_call: .
cdr3_nt: TGCGCCAGCAGCCAGGACGGTAACACCGGGGAGCTGTTTTTT
cdr3_aa: CASSQDGNTGELFF

v_call: TRBV27
cdr3_length: 13
j_call: TRBJ2-5
clone_size: .
d_call: .
cdr3_nt: TGTGCCAGCAAGGGGGGGGGAGTAGAGACCCAGTACTTC
cdr3_aa: CASKGGGVETQYF

v_call: TRBV19
cdr3_length: 13
j_call: TRBJ2-7
clone_size: .
d_call: .
cdr3_nt: TGTGCCAGTCGAGGCAGCGGCTCCTACGAGCAGTACTTC
cdr3_aa: CASRGSGSYEQYF

v_call: TRBV2
cdr3_length: 13
j_call: TRBJ1-2
clone_size: .
d_call: TRBD1
cdr3_nt: TGTGCCAGCAGTGACAGGGGGCGTTATGGCTACACCTTC
cdr3_aa: CASSDRGRYGYTF

v_call: TRBV27
cdr3_length: 13
j_call: TRBJ1-1
clone_size: .
d_call: .
cdr3_nt: TGTGCCAGCAGTTTCCGGGGGTCCACTGAAGCTTTCTTT
cdr3_aa: CASSFRGSTEAFF

v_call: TRBV6-5
cdr3_length: 15
j_call: TRBJ2-2
clone_size: .
d_call: .
cdr3_nt: TGTGCCAGCACCCCCACACAAATGAACACCGGGGAGCTGTTTTTT
cdr3_aa: CASTPTQMNTGELFF

v_call: TRBV5-1
cdr3_length: 15
j_call: TRBJ2-5
clone_size: .
d_call: .
cdr3_nt: TGCGCCAGCAGCTTGAGGGCCCCTATCCAAGAGACCCAGTACTTC
cdr3_aa: CASSLRAPIQETQYF

v_call: TRBV15
cdr3_length: 12
j_call: TRBJ1-2
clone_size: .
d_call: .
cdr3_nt: TGTGCCACTAGCGGGGGGAACTATGGCTACACCTTC
cdr3_aa: CATSGGNYGYTF

v_call: TRBV9
cdr3_length: 13
j_call: TRBJ1-6
clone_size: .
d_call: .
cdr3_nt: TGTGCCAGCAGGAGGGGGGTGGATTCACCCCTCCACTTT
cdr3_aa: CASRRGVDSPLHF

v_call: TRBV7-2
cdr3_length: 16
j_call: TRBJ2-7
clone_size: few
d_call: .
cdr3_nt: TGTGCCAGCAGTCCAAGCGGGACTCAGGGGGCCTACGAGCAGTACTTC
cdr3_aa: CASSPSGTQGAYEQYF

v_call: TRBV7-3
cdr3_length: 12
j_call: TRBJ2-2
clone_size: few
d_call: .
cdr3_nt: TGTGCCAGCAGCACTTACACCGGGGAGCTGTTTTTT
cdr3_aa: CASSTYTGELFF

v_call: TRBV19
cdr3_length: 13
j_call: TRBJ2-7
clone_size: once
d_call: .
cdr3_nt: TGTGCCAGTAGTATGACCGGGGAAAATAAGCAGTACTTC
cdr3_aa: CASSMTGENKQYF

v_call: TRBV4-3
cdr3_length: 15
j_call: TRBJ2-7
clone_size: .
d_call: .
cdr3_nt: TGCGCCAGCAGCCGGAAACTAGTGGGAGAACACGAGCAGTACTTC
cdr3_aa: CASSRKLVGEHEQYF

v_call: TRBV5-1
cdr3_length: 14
j_call: TRBJ1-2
clone_size: once
d_call: .
cdr3_nt: TGCGCCAGCTCTTTAGAACAGGCCCCTTATGGCTACACCTTC
cdr3_aa: CASSLEQAPYGYTF

v_call: TRBV5-1
cdr3_length: 13
j_call: TRBJ2-7
clone_size: .
d_call: .
cdr3_nt: TGCGCCAGCAGCTTTACGGTCCCGGGCGAGCAGTACTTC
cdr3_aa: CASSFTVPGEQYF

v_call: TRBV5-1
cdr3_length: 15
j_call: TRBJ2-1
clone_size: .
d_call: .
cdr3_nt: TGCGCCAGCAGCCTGGACTCTGCCGCCTACAATGAGCAGTTCTTC
cdr3_aa: CASSLDSAAYNEQFF

v_call: TRBV5-1
cdr3_length: 15
j_call: TRBJ1-1
clone_size: .
d_call: TRBD1
cdr3_nt: TGCGCCAGCAGCTGGGGGACAGGAACGAACACTGAAGCTTTCTTT
cdr3_aa: CASSWGTGTNTEAFF

v_call: TRBV5-1
cdr3_length: 16
j_call: TRBJ2-2
clone_size: .
d_call: .
cdr3_nt: TGCGCCAGCAGCCCTGACTTTAGCGGGAACACCGGGGAGCTGTTTTTT
cdr3_aa: CASSPDFSGNTGELFF

v_call: TRBV27
cdr3_length: 13
j_call: TRBJ2-2
clone_size: .
d_call: .
cdr3_nt: TGTGCCAGCAGCGTGGCAAGGGGCGGGGAGCTGTTTTTT
cdr3_aa: CASSVARGGELFF

v_call: TRBV15
cdr3_length: 14
j_call: TRBJ2-2
clone_size: .
d_call: .
cdr3_nt: TGTGCCACCAGCAGTCAGACTGGTGGCGGGGAGCTGTTTTTT
cdr3_aa: CATSSQTGGGELFF

v_call: TRBV4-1
cdr3_length: 14
j_call: TRBJ1-1
clone_size: .
d_call: TRBD1
cdr3_nt: TGCGCCAGCAGCCAGACAGGGTTGAACACTGAAGCTTTCTTT
cdr3_aa: CASSQTGLNTEAFF

v_call: TRBV19
cdr3_length: 15
j_call: TRBJ2-2
clone_size: .
d_call: TRBD1
cdr3_nt: TGTGCCAGTAGAATACAGGGGGTAGGGACCGGGGAGCTGTTTTTT
cdr3_aa: CASRIQGVGTGELFF

v_call: TRBV11-2
cdr3_length: 12
j_call: TRBJ2-7
clone_size: .
d_call: .
cdr3_nt: TGTGCCAGCAGCTCCAGCCACTACGAGCAGTACTTC
cdr3_aa: CASSSSHYEQYF

v_call: TRBV10-1
cdr3_length: 18
j_call: TRBJ2-3
clone_size: .
d_call: TRBD2
cdr3_nt: TGCGCCAGCAGTGAGTCGGAAAGACTAGCCCTTCGAGGAGATACGCAGTATTTT
cdr3_aa: CASSESERLALRGDTQYF

v_call: TRBV5-1
cdr3_length: 15
j_call: TRBJ1-6
clone_size: .
d_call: .
cdr3_nt: TGCGCCAGCAGCTTCACCGGACAAGATAATTCACCCCTCCACTTT
cdr3_aa: CASSFTGQDNSPLHF

v_call: TRBV19
cdr3_length: 16
j_call: TRBJ1-5
clone_size: .
d_call: .
cdr3_nt: TGTGCCAGTAGTATAGACTGGCAGGGCTCCAATCAGCCCCAGCATTTT
cdr3_aa: CASSIDWQGSNQPQHF

v_call: TRBV29-1
cdr3_length: 12
j_call: TRBJ2-5
clone_size: .
d_call: TRBD2
cdr3_nt: TGCAGCGTGGGACTAGGGCAAGAGACCCAGTACTTC
cdr3_aa: CSVGLGQETQYF

v_call: TRBV5-1
cdr3_length: 15
j_call: TRBJ2-5
clone_size: .
d_call: .
cdr3_nt: TGCGCCAGCAGCCCGATGGGGGGGGCCGCGGAGACCCAGTACTTC
cdr3_aa: CASSPMGGAAETQYF

v_call: TRBV15
cdr3_length: 13
j_call: TRBJ1-6
clone_size: .
d_call: .
cdr3_nt: TGTGCCACCGGTCAGCTCGCAAATTCACCCCTCCACTTT
cdr3_aa: CATGQLANSPLHF

v_call: TRBV7-2
cdr3_length: 17
j_call: TRBJ2-1
clone_size: once
d_call: TRBD2
cdr3_nt: TGTGCCAGCAGCTTAGTAGCGGGAGGGAGTACCTACAATGAGCAGTTCTTC
cdr3_aa: CASSLVAGGSTYNEQFF

v_call: TRBV5-4
cdr3_length: 14
j_call: TRBJ2-7
clone_size: .
d_call: TRBD1
cdr3_nt: TGTGCCAGCAGCGCCTTGGACAGGGAGCTCGAGCAGTACTTC
cdr3_aa: CASSALDRELEQYF

v_call: TRBV9
cdr3_length: 15
j_call: TRBJ2-1
clone_size: .
d_call: TRBD2
cdr3_nt: TGTGCCAGCAGCGCAGGACTAGCCGAATACAATGAGCAGTTCTTC
cdr3_aa: CASSAGLAEYNEQFF

v_call: TRBV7-2
cdr3_length: 15
j_call: TRBJ2-7
clone_size: .
d_call: TRBD2
cdr3_nt: TGTGCCAGCAGCGCGACTAGCGGAAGCTCCTACGAGCAGTACTTC
cdr3_aa: CASSATSGSSYEQYF